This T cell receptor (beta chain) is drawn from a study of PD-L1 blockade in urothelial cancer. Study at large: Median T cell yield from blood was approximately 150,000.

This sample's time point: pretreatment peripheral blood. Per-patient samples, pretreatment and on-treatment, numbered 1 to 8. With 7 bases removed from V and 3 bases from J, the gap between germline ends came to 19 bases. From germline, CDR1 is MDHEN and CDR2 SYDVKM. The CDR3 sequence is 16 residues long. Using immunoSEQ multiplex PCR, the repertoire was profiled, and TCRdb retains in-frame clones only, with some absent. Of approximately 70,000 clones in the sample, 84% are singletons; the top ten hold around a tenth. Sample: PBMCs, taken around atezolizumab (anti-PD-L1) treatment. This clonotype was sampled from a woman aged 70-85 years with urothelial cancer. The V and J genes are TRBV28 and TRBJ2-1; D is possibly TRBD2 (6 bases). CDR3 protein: CASTSLRLALYNEQFF. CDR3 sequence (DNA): TGTGCCAGCACTTCACTGCGGCTAGCGCTCTACAATGAGCAGTTCTTC.